The text below deals with one TCR beta chain. TCRdb's table, derived via immunoSEQ multiplex PCR, lists solely in-frame clones and lacks some. This table has about 320,000 clones, approximately 88% appearing once. The data stem from a study of blood T cell repertoires in COVID-19. The CDR3 length is 13 residues. Germline CDR1 and CDR2: SGHRS and YFSETQ. V lost 7 bases, J lost 2 bases, and 0 bases stayed unmatched. The specimen was PBMCs or T cells enriched from blood (not recorded which). The chain couples TRBV5-1 to TRBJ1-4; 9 bases match TRBD1. The source is a man younger than 40 who had recovered from COVID-19. The CDR3 reads CASGTGTNEKLFF. The CDR3 DNA reads TGCGCCAGCGGGACAGGGACTAATGAAAAACTGTTTTTT.